This TCR beta chain derives from a study of circulating tumor DNA in untreated peripheral T-cell lymphoma. The tumor tissue sample was taken at baseline before any treatment. The CDR3 is 16 amino acids. Trimming cost V 0 bases and J 0 bases, with 11 bases left between them. Germline V lookup: CDR1 MNHNS, CDR2 SASEGT. General observations from the study: In about 76% of patients, tumor-specific clonotypes were identified.

Concerning this clone: The antigen is undetermined.

Repertoires were generated with immunoSEQ multiplex PCR, while TCRdb's copy carries only in-frame clones and drops some. Among roughly 8,600 clones listed, about 82% were seen once. Input material: tumor tissue. The rearrangement joins TRBV6-1 to TRBJ1-2; D ambiguous. This sequence originates from a human donor with peripheral T-cell lymphoma. The CDR3 reads CASSEAMAGANYGYTF. CDR3 nucleotides: TGTGCCAGCAGTGAAGCGATGGCGGGAGCTAACTATGGCTACACCTTC.